The rows below give T cell receptor beta chains drawn from one sample of a study of blood T cells in healthy people across ages. One entry per CDR3 protein results from TCRdb running MiXCR on the 5' RACE reads. The sample yields roughly 2 million distinct CDR3 sequences, about 49% seen once. Input material: blood. These receptors all stem from a woman between 40 and 50 years old in good health. Each CDR3 is given with its conserved first and last residue. Each record gives: V gene, clone size, D gene, J gene, CDR3 protein, CDR3 DNA. D genes are given only for firm matches. Some rows have no size entry. The others give once, few or many, or a class for an expanded clone.

V: TRBV14
size: NA
D: NA
J: TRBJ2-5
CDR3: CASSQAWTQYF
DNA: TGTGCCAGCAGCCAAGCCTGGACCCAGTACTTC

V: TRBV2
size: few
D: NA
J: TRBJ2-3
CDR3: CASSGSLGQNTDTQYF
DNA: TGTGCCAGCAGCGGATCGCTCGGGCAGAACACAGATACGCAGTATTTT

V: TRBV12-3/TRBV12-4
size: NA
D: NA
J: TRBJ2-3
CDR3: CASSLILPKLTRSTDTQYF
DNA: TGTGCCAGCAGTTTAATTCTGCCCAAACTGACCCGTAGCACAGATACGCAGTATTTT

V: TRBV18
size: NA
D: NA
J: TRBJ2-1
CDR3: CASSPTGSSEFF
DNA: TGTGCCAGCTCACCAACAGGGAGTAGCGAGTTCTTC

V: TRBV12-3/TRBV12-4
size: NA
D: NA
J: TRBJ1-5
CDR3: CASSPPRGEGNQPQHF
DNA: TGTGCCAGCAGCCCTCCCCGGGGGGAAGGCAATCAGCCCCAGCATTTT

V: TRBV5-1
size: NA
D: TRBD1
J: TRBJ1-1
CDR3: CASSVLGQPNTEAFF
DNA: TGCGCCAGCAGCGTGTTGGGACAGCCGAACACTGAAGCTTTCTTT

V: TRBV20-1
size: NA
D: TRBD1
J: TRBJ2-7
CDR3: CSARGDRALYEQYF
DNA: TGCAGTGCTAGAGGGGACAGGGCGTTGTACGAGCAGTACTTC

V: TRBV12-3/TRBV12-4
size: NA
D: NA
J: TRBJ1-1
CDR3: CASSVTGPPLLNTEAFF
DNA: TGTGCCAGCAGTGTGACGGGACCGCCCCTCCTGAACACTGAAGCTTTCTTT

V: TRBV10-3
size: many
D: NA
J: TRBJ2-5
CDR3: CAISGPGNSQETQYF
DNA: TGTGCCATCAGTGGGCCGGGAAACAGCCAAGAGACCCAGTACTTC

V: TRBV27
size: few
D: NA
J: TRBJ2-7
CDR3: CASSPRYIQGHEQYF
DNA: TGTGCCAGCAGTCCGAGATACATACAGGGCCACGAGCAGTACTTC

V: TRBV20-1
size: many
D: NA
J: TRBJ1-1
CDR3: CSARVYRVEKGTEAFF
DNA: TGCAGTGCTAGAGTCTACAGGGTCGAGAAGGGCACTGAAGCTTTCTTT

V: TRBV11-2
size: NA
D: NA
J: TRBJ1-6
CDR3: CASSLIRDDSPLHF
DNA: TGTGCCAGCAGCCTGATCCGGGATGATTCACCCCTCCACTTT

V: TRBV7-2
size: NA
D: TRBD2
J: TRBJ2-5
CDR3: CASRQAGTSGEETQYF
DNA: TGTGCCAGCAGACAGGCCGGGACTAGCGGGGAAGAGACCCAGTACTTC

V: TRBV28
size: NA
D: TRBD1
J: TRBJ1-5
CDR3: CASRSARTGAPYNQPQHF
DNA: TGTGCCAGCAGATCCGCTCGGACAGGGGCCCCTTACAATCAGCCCCAGCATTTT

V: TRBV28
size: NA
D: NA
J: TRBJ2-3
CDR3: CASNRGTGRPDTQYF
DNA: TGTGCCAGCAACCGGGGCACAGGGCGCCCAGATACGCAGTATTTT

V: TRBV7-9
size: NA
D: TRBD1
J: TRBJ2-1
CDR3: CASSSPDRGYNEQFF
DNA: TGTGCCAGCAGCTCCCCGGACAGGGGTTACAATGAGCAGTTCTTC

V: TRBV24-1
size: NA
D: TRBD1
J: TRBJ2-1
CDR3: CATSDGTGGVDNEQFF
DNA: TGTGCCACCAGTGATGGGACAGGGGGCGTCGACAATGAGCAGTTCTTC

V: TRBV14
size: NA
D: NA
J: TRBJ2-5
CDR3: CASSQDWGLSETQYF
DNA: TGTGCCAGCAGCCAAGACTGGGGACTGTCCGAGACCCAGTACTTC

V: TRBV27
size: few
D: TRBD1
J: TRBJ2-1
CDR3: CASSAGTGGSNEQFF
DNA: TGTGCCAGCAGCGCCGGGACAGGGGGCTCGAATGAGCAGTTCTTC

V: TRBV14
size: NA
D: TRBD1
J: TRBJ2-3
CDR3: CASSQRDRQTDTQYF
DNA: TGTGCCAGCAGCCAACGGGACAGGCAAACAGATACGCAGTATTTT

V: TRBV27
size: NA
D: TRBD1
J: TRBJ2-1
CDR3: CASSLDRDLSYNEQFF
DNA: TGTGCCAGCAGTTTAGACAGGGACCTTAGCTACAATGAGCAGTTCTTC

V: TRBV4-3
size: once
D: TRBD1
J: TRBJ2-7
CDR3: CASSQDGTGVGIEQYF
DNA: TGCGCCAGCAGCCAAGACGGGACAGGCGTAGGAATCGAGCAGTACTTC

V: TRBV4-3
size: NA
D: NA
J: TRBJ1-2
CDR3: CASSQDWASGYGYTF
DNA: TGCGCCAGCAGCCAAGATTGGGCCTCGGGCTATGGCTACACCTTC

V: TRBV28
size: NA
D: TRBD2
J: TRBJ2-3
CDR3: CASSSPQGLGGADTQYF
DNA: TGTGCCAGCAGTTCTCCGCAGGGCCTGGGAGGGGCAGATACGCAGTATTTT

V: TRBV9
size: NA
D: TRBD2
J: TRBJ2-1
CDR3: CASSVVGQLAGAYNEQFF
DNA: TGTGCCAGCAGCGTAGTGGGACAGTTAGCGGGGGCCTACAATGAGCAGTTCTTC

V: TRBV7-2
size: NA
D: TRBD2
J: TRBJ2-7
CDR3: CASSFDRGERYF
DNA: TGTGCCAGCAGCTTTGACCGGGGGGAACGGTACTTC

V: TRBV6-6
size: NA
D: NA
J: TRBJ2-1
CDR3: CASRYWSSGNEQFF
DNA: TGTGCCAGCAGGTACTGGTCGTCAGGGAATGAGCAGTTCTTC

V: TRBV12-3/TRBV12-4
size: NA
D: TRBD1
J: TRBJ2-1
CDR3: CASSWGRGTFLDNEQFF
DNA: TGTGCCAGCAGTTGGGGCAGGGGGACCTTTCTGGACAATGAGCAGTTCTTC

V: TRBV5-1
size: few
D: NA
J: TRBJ2-1
CDR3: CASSPAGAPYNEQFF
DNA: TGCGCCAGCAGCCCGGCCGGGGCCCCCTACAATGAGCAGTTCTTC

V: TRBV4-3
size: NA
D: NA
J: TRBJ1-6
CDR3: CASSQEGVGTESPLHF
DNA: TGCGCCAGCAGCCAAGAAGGGGTCGGAACGGAATCACCCCTCCACTTT

V: TRBV28
size: NA
D: TRBD2
J: TRBJ2-4
CDR3: CASSLQAGLAGNIQYF
DNA: TGTGCCAGCAGTTTACAGGCAGGACTAGCGGGAAACATTCAGTACTTC

V: TRBV20-1
size: NA
D: TRBD1
J: TRBJ2-7
CDR3: CSARGQGAVNEQYF
DNA: TGCAGTGCCAGAGGTCAGGGGGCGGTAAACGAGCAGTACTTC

V: TRBV24-1
size: few
D: NA
J: TRBJ1-2
CDR3: CATSDPSGMGGYTF
DNA: TGTGCCACCAGTGATCCCTCAGGAATGGGCGGCTACACCTTC

V: TRBV4-1
size: NA
D: NA
J: TRBJ2-5
CDR3: CASSQPTRQETQYF
DNA: TGCGCCAGCAGCCAACCAACTCGCCAAGAGACCCAGTACTTC

V: TRBV5-5
size: NA
D: NA
J: TRBJ2-7
CDR3: CASSLGTGSYYEQYF
DNA: TGTGCCAGCAGCTTGGGGACGGGATCTTACTACGAGCAGTACTTC

V: TRBV10-3
size: NA
D: TRBD2
J: TRBJ2-1
CDR3: CAISGRAGGPPYNEQFF
DNA: TGTGCCATCAGTGGAAGAGCGGGGGGCCCCCCCTACAATGAGCAGTTCTTC

V: TRBV2
size: few
D: TRBD1
J: TRBJ1-2
CDR3: CASSRGLYGYTF
DNA: TGTGCCAGCAGCAGGGGGCTTTATGGCTACACCTTC

V: TRBV27
size: once
D: TRBD1
J: TRBJ2-3
CDR3: CASNIQGEDTQYF
DNA: TGTGCCAGCAACATTCAGGGGGAGGATACGCAGTATTTT

V: TRBV20-1
size: few
D: NA
J: TRBJ2-3
CDR3: CSAPRQNPTDTQYF
DNA: TGCAGTGCACCTCGACAGAACCCCACAGATACGCAGTATTTT

V: TRBV20-1
size: NA
D: NA
J: TRBJ2-3
CDR3: CSAPEDSTDTQYF
DNA: TGCAGTGCTCCGGAAGACAGCACAGATACGCAGTATTTT

V: TRBV12-3/TRBV12-4
size: NA
D: NA
J: TRBJ2-5
CDR3: CASSAGLLQETQYF
DNA: TGTGCCAGCAGCGCAGGACTGCTCCAAGAGACCCAGTACTTC

V: TRBV29-1
size: few
D: NA
J: TRBJ2-1
CDR3: CSVERAGRSNNEQFF
DNA: TGCAGCGTTGAAAGGGCAGGGAGGAGTAACAATGAGCAGTTCTTC

V: TRBV10-3
size: NA
D: NA
J: TRBJ2-1
CDR3: CAISPSAFGPNEQFF
DNA: TGTGCCATCAGCCCTAGTGCCTTTGGCCCCAATGAGCAGTTCTTC

V: TRBV20-1
size: few
D: NA
J: TRBJ2-1
CDR3: CSARRETRAYNEQFF
DNA: TGCAGTGCCAGGAGGGAGACTAGGGCCTACAATGAGCAGTTCTTC

V: TRBV15
size: once
D: TRBD1
J: TRBJ1-4
CDR3: CATSSTGVLFF
DNA: TGTGCCACCAGCAGCACAGGGGTACTGTTTTTT

V: TRBV6-5
size: NA
D: NA
J: TRBJ2-1
CDR3: CASSRAGKGEQFF
DNA: TGTGCCAGCAGCCGCGCAGGGAAAGGTGAGCAGTTCTTC

V: TRBV6-5
size: NA
D: TRBD1
J: TRBJ1-6
CDR3: CASRTPGQGNSPLHF
DNA: TGTGCCAGCAGGACACCGGGACAGGGGAATTCACCCCTCCACTTT

V: TRBV27
size: NA
D: NA
J: TRBJ2-1
CDR3: CASSHVGGRGNEQFF
DNA: TGTGCCAGCAGCCACGTCGGGGGGCGCGGAAATGAGCAGTTCTTC

V: TRBV7-2
size: NA
D: NA
J: TRBJ2-1
CDR3: CASSLRRSSEQFF
DNA: TGTGCCAGCAGCTTAAGGAGGTCTAGTGAGCAGTTCTTC

V: TRBV6-1
size: NA
D: NA
J: TRBJ2-7
CDR3: CASREQTIDYEQYF
DNA: TGTGCCAGCAGGGAACAGACCATAGACTACGAGCAGTACTTC

V: TRBV6-2/TRBV6-3
size: few
D: NA
J: TRBJ2-3
CDR3: CASLTRQSTDTQYF
DNA: TGTGCCAGCTTGACCCGGCAGAGCACAGATACGCAGTATTTT

V: TRBV7-2
size: NA
D: NA
J: TRBJ2-1
CDR3: CASSSRLPGSIGGEQFF
DNA: TGTGCCAGCAGCTCAAGACTTCCGGGATCCATTGGGGGTGAGCAGTTCTTC

V: TRBV4-3
size: NA
D: TRBD1
J: TRBJ1-2
CDR3: CASSQIRTGSGVLGSNYGYTF
DNA: TGCGCCAGCAGCCAAATCCGGACAGGGTCGGGCGTTCTTGGATCCAACTATGGCTACACCTTC

V: TRBV28
size: NA
D: TRBD1
J: TRBJ1-2
CDR3: CASSTTGTGGWYGYTF
DNA: TGTGCCAGCAGTACTACCGGGACAGGGGGCTGGTATGGCTACACCTTC

V: TRBV28
size: few
D: NA
J: TRBJ2-5
CDR3: CASSPQTVSETQYF
DNA: TGTGCCAGCAGTCCCCAGACAGTTTCAGAGACCCAGTACTTC

V: TRBV3-1
size: NA
D: TRBD1
J: TRBJ1-4
CDR3: CASSSGALWKGASEKLFF
DNA: TGTGCCAGCAGCTCAGGAGCGCTATGGAAGGGGGCGAGTGAAAAACTGTTTTTT

V: TRBV20-1
size: once
D: NA
J: TRBJ2-7
CDR3: CSASRADNEQYF
DNA: TGCAGTGCTAGTCGGGCAGACAATGAGCAGTACTTC

V: TRBV28
size: NA
D: NA
J: TRBJ1-2
CDR3: CASSLYWDGNGYTF
DNA: TGTGCCAGCAGTTTATATTGGGATGGGAATGGCTACACCTTC

V: TRBV5-1
size: few
D: NA
J: TRBJ2-1
CDR3: CASSSGDLNRNEQFF
DNA: TGCGCCAGCAGCTCGGGGGACTTGAACCGCAATGAGCAGTTCTTC